This TCR beta chain was recorded in a study of blood T cell repertoires in COVID-19. A COVID-19 case was met by exposed participants within 2 weeks before study entry. Germline-derived CDR1 and CDR2 are SGHDN and FVKESK. The CDR3 has 14 residues. Between the trimmed V and J ends, which lost 2 bases and 9 bases, there was a span of 11 bases. Sequencing was performed with immunoSEQ multiplex PCR; in TCRdb, only in-frame clones are kept and a portion is missing. The table records roughly 380,000 clones, almost 90% of them present only once. The sample consisted of PBMCs or T cells enriched from blood (not recorded which). J is TRBJ1-6 and V is TRBV14; D is perhaps TRBD1 (5 bases). The clonotype originates from a woman aged 25 to 39 who had been exposed to COVID-19. The CDR3 DNA is TGTGCCAGCAGCCAAACGGGGGGGGGTTCACCCCTCCACTTT. It translates to CASSQTGGGSPLHF. The full variable domain, its missing parts supplied by reference TRBV14 and TRBJ1-6, is EAGVTQFPSHSVIEKGQTVTLRCDPISGHDNLYWYRRVMGKEIKFLLHFVKESKQDESGMPNNRFLAERTGGTYSTLKVQPAELEDSGVYFCASSQTGGGSPLHFGNGTRLTVT.